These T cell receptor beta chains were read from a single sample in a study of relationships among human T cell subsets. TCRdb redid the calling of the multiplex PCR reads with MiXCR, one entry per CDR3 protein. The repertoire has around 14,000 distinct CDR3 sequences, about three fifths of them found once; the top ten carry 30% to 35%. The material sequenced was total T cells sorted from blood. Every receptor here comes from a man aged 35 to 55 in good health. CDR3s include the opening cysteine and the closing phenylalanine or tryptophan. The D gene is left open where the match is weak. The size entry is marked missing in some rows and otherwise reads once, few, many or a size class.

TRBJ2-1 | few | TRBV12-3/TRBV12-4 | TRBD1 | TGTGCCAGCAGTCCAGGGGGACACCCCTACAATGAGCAGTTCTTC | CASSPGGHPYNEQFF
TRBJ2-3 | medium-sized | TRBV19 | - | TGTGCCAGTAGTATGGGTTGGCTTGATACGCAGTATTTT | CASSMGWLDTQYF
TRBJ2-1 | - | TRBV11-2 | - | TGTGCCAGCAGCTTAGAATGGGGGGACTACAATGAGCAGTTCTTC | CASSLEWGDYNEQFF
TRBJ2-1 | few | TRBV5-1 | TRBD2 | TGCGCCAGCAGCCTTCCTGCGACTAGCGGGGGGGAGCAGTTCTTC | CASSLPATSGGEQFF
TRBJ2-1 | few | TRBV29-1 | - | TGCAGCGTTGATGGGGCCAGGGATTCCTACAATGAGCAGTTCTTC | CSVDGARDSYNEQFF
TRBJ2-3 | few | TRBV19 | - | TGTGCCACGTCTCCCCTGGGGGACCTCACAGATACGCAGTATTTT | CATSPLGDLTDTQYF
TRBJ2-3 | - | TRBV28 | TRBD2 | TGTGCCAGCAGTTTAGGCGGGGGGTCAGATACGCAGTATTTT | CASSLGGGSDTQYF
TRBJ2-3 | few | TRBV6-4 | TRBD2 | TGTGCCAGCAGTGTCGGGGCTAGCGGCGACACAGATACGCAGTATTTT | CASSVGASGDTDTQYF
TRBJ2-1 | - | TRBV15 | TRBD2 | TGTGCCACCAGCAGAGATAGGGGGACTAGCGGCAATGAGCAGTTCTTC | CATSRDRGTSGNEQFF
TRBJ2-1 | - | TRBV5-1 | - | TGCGCCAGCAGCAACACAGGGTCTAGCAATGAGCAGTTCTTC | CASSNTGSSNEQFF
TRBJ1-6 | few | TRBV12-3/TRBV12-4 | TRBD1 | TGTGCCAGCAGTTTCGGGGACAGGGGATCACCCCTCCACTTT | CASSFGDRGSPLHF
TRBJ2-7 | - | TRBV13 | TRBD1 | TGTGCCAGCAGCTTAAGACAGGGTGGGGACGAGCAGTACTTC | CASSLRQGGDEQYF
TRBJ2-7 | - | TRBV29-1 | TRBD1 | TGCAGCGTTGCTCGGGACAGCTACGAGCAGTACTTC | CSVARDSYEQYF
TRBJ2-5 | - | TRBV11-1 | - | TGTGCCAGCAGCCCGAGTCAGGCGGGACTGTACCAAGAGACCCAGTACTTC | CASSPSQAGLYQETQYF
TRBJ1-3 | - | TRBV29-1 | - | TGCAGCGTTGACGGGGGTTCTGGAAACACCATATATTTT | CSVDGGSGNTIYF
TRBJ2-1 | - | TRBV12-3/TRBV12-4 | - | TGTGCCAGCAGTCTATATGAGCAGTTCTTC | CASSLYEQFF
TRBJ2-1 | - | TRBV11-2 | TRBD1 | TGTGCCAGCAGCCCCGGACAGGGGGCGCCTGATGAGCAGTTCTTC | CASSPGQGAPDEQFF
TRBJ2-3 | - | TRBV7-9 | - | TGTGCCAGCAGCTTAATGACGGATACGCAGTATTTT | CASSLMTDTQYF
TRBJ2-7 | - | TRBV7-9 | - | TGTGCCAGCAGCTTAGGGCAGTTCCCCTACGAGCAGTACTTC | CASSLGQFPYEQYF
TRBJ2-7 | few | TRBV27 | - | TGTGCCAGCAGTCCATTGACGGTGCAGTACTTC | CASSPLTVQYF
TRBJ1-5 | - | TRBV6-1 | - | TGTGCCAGCAGTGAGGCAGGGGTCCAGACACGGCCCCAGCATTTT | CASSEAGVQTRPQHF
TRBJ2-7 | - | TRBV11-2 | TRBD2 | TGTGCCAGCAGCTCCTGGACTAGCGGGAGGCCCGGCGAGCAGTACTTC | CASSSWTSGRPGEQYF
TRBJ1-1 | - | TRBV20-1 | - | TGCAGTGCTAGAGATAGGCGGGGGAAAAACACTGAAGCTTTCTTT | CSARDRRGKNTEAFF
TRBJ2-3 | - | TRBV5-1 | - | TGCGCCAGCAGCTTGGTAGTGGGGGGAAGCACAGATACGCAGTATTTT | CASSLVVGGSTDTQYF
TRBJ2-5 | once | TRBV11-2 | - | TGTGCCAGCAGCTTAGGCCAATCCCTCGAGACCCAGTACTTC | CASSLGQSLETQYF
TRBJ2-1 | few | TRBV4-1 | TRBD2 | TGCGCCAGCAGCCTCACTAGCGGGGTTTACAATGAGCAGCTCTTC | CASSLTSGVYNEQLF
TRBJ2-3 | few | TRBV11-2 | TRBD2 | TGTGCCAGCAGCTTAGGGGGGGAGGAGGCGGGAGAACCAACAGATACGCAGTATTTT | CASSLGGEEAGEPTDTQYF
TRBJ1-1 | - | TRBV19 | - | TGTGCCACTAGACCCAGGACGGACACTGAAGCTTTCTTT | CATRPRTDTEAFF
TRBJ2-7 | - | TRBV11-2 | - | TGTGCCAGCAGCTTAATGGGGGTTTACGAGCAGTACTTC | CASSLMGVYEQYF
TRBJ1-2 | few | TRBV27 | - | TGTGCCAGCAGTCACAAGGACATCCCCTCCTATGGCTACACCTTC | CASSHKDIPSYGYTF
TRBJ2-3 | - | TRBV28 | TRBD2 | TGTGCCAGCAGTCCACCCGGTGGGCGGGGGGTAGGTACGCAGTATTTT | CASSPPGGRGVGTQYF
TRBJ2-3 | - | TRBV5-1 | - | TGCGCCAGCAGCTTGTTGGGTCGGGGAAGCACAGATACGCAGTATTTT | CASSLLGRGSTDTQYF
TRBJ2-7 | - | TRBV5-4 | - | TGTGCCAGCAGCTTCTACCCAGGATCCTACGAGCAGTACTTC | CASSFYPGSYEQYF
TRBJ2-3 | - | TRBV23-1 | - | TGCGCCAGCACCGACCGGAATACGCAGTATTTT | CASTDRNTQYF
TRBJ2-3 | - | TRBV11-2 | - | TGTGCCAGCAGCTTAGATCGGGGAGATACGCAGTATTTT | CASSLDRGDTQYF
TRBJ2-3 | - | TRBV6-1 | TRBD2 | TGTGCCAGCTACGGGGGGGGCTCGGGAGATACGCAGTATTTT | CASYGGGSGDTQYF
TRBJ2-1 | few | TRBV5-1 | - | TGCGCCAGCAGCTTGGATACCCCCTCCTACAATGAGCAGTTCTTC | CASSLDTPSYNEQFF
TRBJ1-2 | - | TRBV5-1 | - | TGCGCCAGCAGCGGATCTGCTAACTATGGCTACACCTTC | CASSGSANYGYTF
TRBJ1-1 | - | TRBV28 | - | TGTGCCAGCAAGTCCGACACTGAAGCTTTCTTT | CASKSDTEAFF
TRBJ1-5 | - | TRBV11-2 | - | TGTGCCAGCAGCTTAGATTATAGGGACATTTATAGCAATCAGCCCCAGCATTTT | CASSLDYRDIYSNQPQHF
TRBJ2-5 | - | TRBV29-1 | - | TGCAGCGTTTCCGGACAAGGAGGGGCGGAGACCCAGTACTTC | CSVSGQGGAETQYF
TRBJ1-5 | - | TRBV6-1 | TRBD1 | TGTGCCAGCAGACCCCCCGGACAGGGCGGTCAGCCCCAGCATTTT | CASRPPGQGGQPQHF
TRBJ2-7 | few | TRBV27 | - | TGTGCCAGCAGTCCCGGGACCCCTGCCTACGAGCAGTACTTC | CASSPGTPAYEQYF
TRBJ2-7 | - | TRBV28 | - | TGTGCCAGCACCGGGCCTTCGACAGTCTCCTACGAGCAGTACTTC | CASTGPSTVSYEQYF
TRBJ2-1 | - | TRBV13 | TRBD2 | TGTGCCAGCAGTATAACGGGGATTAGCGGGAGGGGTGGGCCCTACAATGAGCAGTTCTTC | CASSITGISGRGGPYNEQFF